These 9 T cell receptor beta chains share one sample of origin, sequenced in a study of OX40 agonist ivuxolimab in advanced cancers. The library was produced with the immunoSEQ multiplex PCR assay. This immuneACCESS table, as held by TCRdb, lists in-frame sequences with V and J called but not all clones. Of the missing ones, under half trace to an unresolved V gene in checked studies; the others have no known cause. This sample lists over 50,000 clones; more than 65% were detected once. The ten most abundant clones make up under 0.65% of the sample. Here the sequenced sample was CD4+ or CD8+ T cells sorted from blood, taken in a trial of the OX40 agonist ivuxolimab. These receptors all come from an adult with an advanced solid tumor such as melanoma, head and neck, liver or kidney cancer.

This chain links TRBV5-4 with TRBJ2-3; no definite D call. The CDR3 consists of 14 residues. Trimming removed 4 bases at V and 3 bases at J, with 12 bases between. CDR1 and CDR2 (germline): SGHNT, YYREEE (reference sequence). The CDR3 sequence is CASSQDLVTDTQYF. The CDR3 DNA is TGTGCCAGCAGCCAGGACCTGGTGACAGATACGCAGTATTTT.

This chain connects TRBV6-1 to TRBJ1-2, with 9 bases aligning to TRBD1. The V gene end was trimmed by 4 bases and the J gene end by 6 bases; junction bases not matched to a gene: 21. The CDR3 extends over 19 amino acids. The germline V gene encodes CDR1 MNHNS and CDR2 SASEGT. CDR3 coding DNA: TGTGCCAGCAGTGGGCACCCGACAGGGGGAGTGGTAGTACGGCATGGCTACACCTTC. It yields the protein CASSGHPTGGVVVRHGYTF.

This chain links TRBV4-2 with TRBJ1-1, with D perhaps matching TRBD1 (5 bases). From germline, CDR1 is LGHNA and CDR2 YNFKEQ. This CDR3 spans 17 amino acids. The germline V and J ends were trimmed by 0 bases and 10 bases, with 24 bases remaining between them. The CDR3 sequence is CASSQDLVVAGERGAFF. The CDR3 bases are TGTGCCAGCAGCCAAGACTTGGTGGTGGCAGGTGAGAGGGGAGCTTTCTTT.

The chain joins TRBV6-5 to TRBJ2-7; D may be TRBD1 (6 bases). The CDR3 loop spans 15 amino acids. Between the trimmed V and J ends, which lost 6 bases and 2 bases, there was a span of 17 bases. The V gene's germline CDR1 is MNHEY and CDR2 SVGAGI. CDR3 bases: TGTGCCAGCAGGGTCGCCGGGACAATAACCTACGAGCAGTACTTC. Amino acids: CASRVAGTITYEQYF.

This sequence joins TRBV11-2 and TRBJ2-3; 10 nucleotides align to TRBD2. Germline CDR1 and CDR2: SGHAT and FQNNGV. This CDR3 has 16 amino acids. J lost 5 bases, V lost 2 bases, and 7 bases had no gene match. The CDR3 loop reads CASSLRLAGVRDTQYF. Here the CDR3 DNA reads TGTGCCAGCAGCTTAAGGCTAGCGGGAGTTCGAGATACGCAGTATTTT. Based on the CDR3 plus reference TRBV11-2 and TRBJ2-3, the full variable domain is EAGVAQSPRYKIIEKRQSVAFWCNPISGHATLYWYQQILGQGPKLLIQFQNNGVVDDSQLPKDRFSAERLKGVDSTLKIQPAKLEDSAVYLCASSLRLAGVRDTQYFGPGTRLTVL.

The chain has TRBV6-6 and TRBJ1-2, with 9 bases identical to TRBD1. V was pared by 4 bases and J by 7 bases, with 4 bases of the junction left unmatched. Germline CDR1 and CDR2: MNHNY and SVGAGI (reference sequence). The CDR3 has 13 residues. The CDR3 reads CASSLDRGIGYTF. In nucleotides, the CDR3 is TGTGCCAGCAGTTTAGACAGGGGGATTGGCTACACCTTC.

This chain joins TRBV11-3 and TRBJ2-3; D is unresolved. Per the germline V gene, CDR1 is SGHNT and CDR2 is YENEEA. The CDR3 consists of 13 residues. With 5 bases removed from V and 7 bases from J, the gap between germline ends came to 13 bases. Here the CDR3 DNA reads TGTGCCAGCAGCGTCGATCGTGGTCATACGCAGTATTTT. The encoded protein is CASSVDRGHTQYF.

The chain carries TRBV2 and TRBJ2-2, with D possibly called TRBD1 or TRBD2 (6 bases each). CDR3 length: 12 residues. Germline CDR1 reads SNHLY; CDR2 reads FYNNEI. With 4 bases removed from V and 13 bases from J, the gap between germline ends came to 13 bases. The CDR3 spells CASSVIGGRLFF. The CDR3 DNA sequence: TGTGCCAGCAGTGTGATAGGGGGGCGGCTGTTTTTT.

The chain has TRBV23-1 and TRBJ1-3; D remains ambiguous. TRBV23-1 is annotated as an ORF whose role is uncertain. Trimming pared 8 bases from V and 0 bases from J, leaving 20 bases between. The CDR3 loop spans 17 amino acids. CDR3 in amino acids: CASYYLLGSISGNTIYF. CDR3 nucleotide sequence: TGCGCCAGCTACTACCTGTTGGGGTCTATCTCTGGAAACACCATATATTTT.